These T cell receptor beta chains were read from a single sample in a study of blood T cell repertoires in COVID-19. The assay was immunoSEQ multiplex PCR, and TCRdb's table has in-frame clones only and misses some. The sample yields approximately 240,000 clones, roughly 82% seen once. The specimen sequenced was peripheral blood. Source of these receptors: a woman older than 75 with active or convalescent COVID-19. CDR3s include the opening cysteine and the closing phenylalanine or tryptophan. Fields, in order: CDR3 DNA, CDR3 protein, V gene, J gene, D gene. The D gene is left open where the match is weak.

cdr3_nt: TGTGCCAGTAGGGTAAGGGGGGGCGACGGCTACACCTTC
cdr3_aa: CASRVRGGDGYTF
v_call: TRBV19
j_call: TRBJ1-2
d_call: -

cdr3_nt: TGTGCCAGCAGGGCCTTGGCGGGGGGTTACAATGAGCAGTTCTTC
cdr3_aa: CASRALAGGYNEQFF
v_call: TRBV6-5
j_call: TRBJ2-1
d_call: TRBD2

cdr3_nt: TGTGCCAGTAGTATAAAACAGGCTTTGAGTTATCAGCCCCAGCATTTT
cdr3_aa: CASSIKQALSYQPQHF
v_call: TRBV19
j_call: TRBJ1-5
d_call: -

cdr3_nt: TGCGCCAGCAGCACGGGACTAGCGGGAGGGCCCGGGGGGACAGATACGCAGTATTTT
cdr3_aa: CASSTGLAGGPGGTDTQYF
v_call: TRBV5-1
j_call: TRBJ2-3
d_call: TRBD2

cdr3_nt: TGTGCCAGCTGCCTGGACAGGAGCTCCTATAATTCACCCCTCCACTTT
cdr3_aa: CASCLDRSSYNSPLHF
v_call: TRBV2
j_call: TRBJ1-6
d_call: TRBD1

cdr3_nt: TGCGCCAGCAGCACTGATCGGTTGAGCTCCTACAATGAGCAGTTCTTC
cdr3_aa: CASSTDRLSSYNEQFF
v_call: TRBV5-1
j_call: TRBJ2-1
d_call: -

cdr3_nt: TGTGCCAGCAGCCAAGAATACGGGAAGAACTATGGCTACACCTTC
cdr3_aa: CASSQEYGKNYGYTF
v_call: TRBV4-2
j_call: TRBJ1-2
d_call: -

cdr3_nt: TGCGCCAGCAGCAGGGAGGGGACAGGGAGCTACGAGCAGTACTTC
cdr3_aa: CASSREGTGSYEQYF
v_call: TRBV5-1
j_call: TRBJ2-7
d_call: TRBD1

cdr3_nt: TGTGCCAGCTCAACTCGACAGGGGGCTAACACAGATACGCAGTATTTT
cdr3_aa: CASSTRQGANTDTQYF
v_call: TRBV18
j_call: TRBJ2-3
d_call: TRBD1

cdr3_nt: TGTGCCAGCTCACCACTGGGCCAGAACACTGAAGCTTTCTTT
cdr3_aa: CASSPLGQNTEAFF
v_call: TRBV18
j_call: TRBJ1-1
d_call: -

cdr3_nt: TGTGCCAGCAGTCCCCTTCCTCCGGGACAGGGTGACGATGAAGCTTTCTTT
cdr3_aa: CASSPLPPGQGDDEAFF
v_call: TRBV27
j_call: TRBJ1-1
d_call: TRBD1

cdr3_nt: TGTGCCAGCAGCCAAGATCAGGGACTCCTCACAGATACGCAGTATTTT
cdr3_aa: CASSQDQGLLTDTQYF
v_call: TRBV4-2
j_call: TRBJ2-3
d_call: -

cdr3_nt: TGTGCCAGCACCACGACAGGGGATGGATCACCCCTCCACTTT
cdr3_aa: CASTTTGDGSPLHF
v_call: TRBV28
j_call: TRBJ1-6
d_call: TRBD1

cdr3_nt: TGCGCCAGCGCCGACGGGGGGCTTGGGGAAAAACTGTTTTTT
cdr3_aa: CASADGGLGEKLFF
v_call: TRBV10-1
j_call: TRBJ1-4
d_call: -

cdr3_nt: TGTGCCAGCTCACCACCCTTGGGGCAGGGGGCTAATCAGCCCCAGCATTTT
cdr3_aa: CASSPPLGQGANQPQHF
v_call: TRBV18
j_call: TRBJ1-5
d_call: TRBD1

cdr3_nt: TGTGCCAGCTCACCACGGACTCCCCGAGGAGAGACCCAGTACTTC
cdr3_aa: CASSPRTPRGETQYF
v_call: TRBV18
j_call: TRBJ2-5
d_call: -

cdr3_nt: TGTGCCAGCAGCGCAGGGCAGGGAAGTACTGAAGCTTTCTTT
cdr3_aa: CASSAGQGSTEAFF
v_call: TRBV6-5
j_call: TRBJ1-1
d_call: -

cdr3_nt: TGTGCCAGCAGCCGAGACAGGGCTGGACGTGAAAAACTGTTTTTT
cdr3_aa: CASSRDRAGREKLFF
v_call: TRBV4-2
j_call: TRBJ1-4
d_call: TRBD1

cdr3_nt: TGTGCCAGCAGTGGAGCCGGGGTTATCGCCTCTGGGGCCAACGTCCTGACTTTC
cdr3_aa: CASSGAGVIASGANVLTF
v_call: TRBV28
j_call: TRBJ2-6
d_call: -

cdr3_nt: TGCAGCGCCCGAAAGCGGGGGCACGAGACCCAGTACTTC
cdr3_aa: CSARKRGHETQYF
v_call: TRBV29-1
j_call: TRBJ2-5
d_call: TRBD2